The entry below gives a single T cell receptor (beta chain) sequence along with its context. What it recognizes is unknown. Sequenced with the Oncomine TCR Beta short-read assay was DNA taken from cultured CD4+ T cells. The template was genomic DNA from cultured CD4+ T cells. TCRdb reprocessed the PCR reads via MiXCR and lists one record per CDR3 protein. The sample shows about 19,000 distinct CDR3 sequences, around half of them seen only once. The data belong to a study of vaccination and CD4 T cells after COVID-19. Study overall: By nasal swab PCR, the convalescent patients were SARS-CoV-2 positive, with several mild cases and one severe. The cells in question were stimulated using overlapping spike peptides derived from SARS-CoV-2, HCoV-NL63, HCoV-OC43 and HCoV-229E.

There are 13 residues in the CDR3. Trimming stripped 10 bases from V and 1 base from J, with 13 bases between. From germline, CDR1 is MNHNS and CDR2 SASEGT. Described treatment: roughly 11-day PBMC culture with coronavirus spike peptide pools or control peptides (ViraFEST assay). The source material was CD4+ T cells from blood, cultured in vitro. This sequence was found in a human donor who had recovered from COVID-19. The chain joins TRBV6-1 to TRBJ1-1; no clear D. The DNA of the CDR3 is TGTGCCACCCTAACCCCAGAGAACACTGAAGCTTTCTTT. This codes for CATLTPENTEAFF.